This T cell receptor beta chain was documented in a study of shared clonotypes between healthy human individuals. About the research overall: Every donor yielded three CD4 naive, three CD4 memory, two CD8 naive and one CD8 memory plate. Points from the study as a whole: Estimated richness was generally greater in naive than memory subsets.

The CDR3 extends over 12 residues, inclusive of both ends. Germline CDR1 reads SGHAT; CDR2 reads FQNNGV. Clones were sequenced by immunoSEQ multiplex PCR, and TCRdb holds only the in-frame ones, with some missing. The sample carries 2,500,000 or so clones, 90% to 95% recorded once. Concerning this clone: Its antigen is unidentified. The CDR3 ends on some other residue instead of the conserved phenylalanine or tryptophan, so this is likely a read error. No DNA is shown, since the ends of the CDR3 on it are uncertain; the CDR3 is the one TCRdb lists.

This sequence joins TRBV11-2 and TRBJ2-3. The sequence came from a man between 18 and 29 years old in good health. Some clones in this sample may be carry-over from other donors' samples. Specimen: naive CD4+ T cells from PBMCs. Described subset: CD45RA+ positively selected. The CDR3 reads CASSLVPGTLDC.